One sample yielded the 19 T cell receptor beta chains listed below, sequenced in a study of blood T cells in healthy people across ages. A J-beta primer mix and a sample-barcoded 5' primer were used in a second PCR of roughly 7 to 12 cycles. TCRdb processed the 5' RACE reads anew with MiXCR; each CDR3 protein has one entry. The profile covers about 1.4 million distinct CDR3 sequences, with almost 60% appearing a single time and approximately 7% taken by the ten largest. The sequenced sample consisted of blood. These receptors came from a man between 18 and 29 years old in good health.

The J gene is TRBJ2-7, the V gene TRBV20-1; D gene unclear. V was clipped by 1 base and J by 0 bases, with 1 base between them. The CDR3 is made up of 11 amino acids. Germline-derived CDR1 and CDR2 are DFQATT and SNEGSKA (reference sequence). CDR3 DNA: TGCAGTGCTAGAGCCTCCTACGAGCAGTACTTC. It encodes CSARASYEQYF.

This clonotype was recorded a few times. This chain connects TRBV3-1 to TRBJ1-6, with 9 bases aligning to TRBD1. This CDR3 region has 16 residues. In germline, CDR1 is LGHDT, CDR2 YNNKEL (reference sequence). Germline trimming cut 6 bases from V and 3 bases from J; bases unmatched to any gene: 6. The CDR3 DNA reads as TGTGCCAGCAGACCACAGGGGGCTATCTATAATTCACCCCTCCACTTT. Translation: CASRPQGAIYNSPLHF.

The CDR3 reads CSASPGTYSNQPQHF. DNA of the CDR3: TGCAGTGCTTCCCCCGGGACATATAGCAATCAGCCCCAGCATTTT. This chain joins TRBV20-1 and TRBJ1-5; the D gene is possibly TRBD1 (6 bases). Germline CDR1 and CDR2: DFQATT and SNEGSKA (reference sequence). This CDR3 spans 15 amino acids. V was cut by 5 bases and J by 0 bases, with 14 bases left in between.

This clonotype was recorded once. A much larger clone is a single base away; this may be a read error. This chain uses TRBV6-1 with TRBJ2-4; no clear D gene. The tail of the sequence fits TRBJ2-7 better, so the J call may be wrong. This CDR3 is 10 amino acids long. Germline loops: CDR1 MNHNS, CDR2 SASEGT. The CDR3, as DNA: TGTGCCAGCAGTGAAGACGAGCAGTACTTC. Protein: CASSEDEQYF.

The chain combines TRBV4-1 with TRBJ2-1; D gene uncertain. Deletions cut 0 bases from V and 5 bases from J, with 11 bases between. The CDR3 is made up of 15 amino acids. CDR1 MGHRA and CDR2 YSYEKL come from the germline V gene. CDR3 DNA: TGCGCCAGCAGCCAAGAAGCAGCTGACAACAATGAGCAGTTCTTC. The encoded protein is CASSQEAADNNEQFF.

The chain uses TRBV10-3 and TRBJ2-6, with D possibly TRBD2 on 6 matching bases. CDR1 is ENHRY and CDR2 is SYGVKD in the germline V gene. V was trimmed by 3 bases and J by 2 bases, leaving 8 bases between them. The CDR3 spans 15 residues. The CDR3 is CAISDGGTGANVLTF. The DNA of the CDR3 is TGTGCCATCAGTGATGGGGGGACTGGGGCCAACGTCCTGACTTTC.

The chain combines TRBV5-6 with TRBJ2-6; D gene uncertain. This CDR3 has 19 amino acids. Per the germline V gene, CDR1 is SGHDT and CDR2 is YYEEEE. The V gene lost 4 bases and the J gene lost 3 bases, with 23 bases spanning the gap. CDR3 amino acids: CASSLVRQELNLGANVLTF. CDR3 DNA sequence: TGTGCCAGCAGCCTGGTCCGGCAGGAATTAAATCTTGGGGCCAACGTCCTGACTTTC. The variable domain in full, completed from reference TRBV5-6 and TRBJ2-6, reads DAGVTQSPTHLIKTRGQQVTLRCSPKSGHDTVSWYQQALGQGPQFIFQYYEEEERQRGNFPDRFSGHQFPNYSSELNVNALLLGDSALYLCASSLVRQELNLGANVLTFGAGSRLTVL.

The J gene is TRBJ1-4, the V gene TRBV30; D is unresolved. Trimming removed 2 bases at V and 4 bases at J, with 11 bases between. Germline-derived CDR1 and CDR2 are GTSNPN and SVGIG (reference sequence). The CDR3 length is 14 residues. The CDR3: CAWSTPDGNEKLFF. CDR3 nucleotide sequence: TGTGCCTGGAGTACCCCGGACGGTAATGAAAAACTGTTTTTT.

The rearrangement joins TRBV5-6 to TRBJ1-2; 9 bases match TRBD1. The V gene end was trimmed by 2 bases and the J gene end by 5 bases; junction bases not matched to a gene: 7. The CDR3 length is 15 residues. Germline CDR1 SGHDT, CDR2 YYEEEE. The CDR3 sequence: CASSLLTGGYYGYTF. The CDR3 region has the DNA TGTGCCAGCAGCTTACTGACAGGGGGTTATTATGGCTACACCTTC.

The chain couples TRBV20-1 to TRBJ2-1, with D perhaps TRBD2 (6 bases). CDR1 is DFQATT and CDR2 is SNEGSKA in the germline V gene (reference sequence). The CDR3 sequence is 15 residues long. The V and J ends lost 0 bases and 6 bases respectively, with 15 bases between them. The CDR3 here is CSARDLAGRINEQFF. CDR3 sequence (DNA): TGCAGTGCTAGAGATTTGGCGGGGAGGATCAATGAGCAGTTCTTC.

The V call is TRBV12-5, the J call TRBJ1-4; D is uncertain. Germline V CDR1 and CDR2: LGHNT, FRNRAP. Trimming took off 6 bases at V and 8 bases at J, with 10 bases between the two ends. The CDR3 sequence is 12 residues long. This CDR3 reads CASGREREKLFF. Here the CDR3 DNA reads TGTGCTAGTGGGAGGGAAAGGGAAAAACTGTTTTTT.

CDR3 in amino acids: CASSLAGVIYNEQFF. CDR3 nucleotides: TGTGCCAGCAGCTTAGCGGGAGTCATCTACAATGAGCAGTTCTTC. V and J are TRBV7-9 and TRBJ2-1; TRBD2 might be the D (5 bases). Germline-derived CDR1 and CDR2 are SEHNR and FQNEAQ (reference sequence). The CDR3 runs to 15 residues. V lost 0 bases and J 3 bases, leaving 9 bases between the germline ends.

This clonotype was observed a handful of times. The chain combines TRBV29-1 with TRBJ1-1; D is undetermined. Germline-derived CDR1 and CDR2 are SQVTM and ANQGSEA. V gave up 4 bases and J gave up 4 bases, with 10 bases separating them. The CDR3 is made up of 12 amino acids. CDR3 nucleotide sequence: TGCAGCGTTGGGTCAACCCTCACTGAAGCTTTCTTT. Protein sequence: CSVGSTLTEAFF.

The chain carries TRBV27 and TRBJ1-4; 9 bases align to TRBD1. Trimming cost V 4 bases and J 8 bases; bases outside gene matches: 11. The germline gives CDR1 MNHEY, CDR2 SMNVEV (reference sequence). The CDR3 extends over 16 amino acids. The CDR3 DNA sequence: TGTGCCAGCAGTTCCCCCGGGGGGACAGGGTCCGAAAAACTGTTTTTT. Its translation is CASSSPGGTGSEKLFF.

V usage is TRBV4-1 and J usage is TRBJ1-4, with 7 bases fitting TRBD1. J gave up 6 bases and V 0 bases, and 1 base lay outside the gene matches. The CDR3 covers 14 residues. Germline CDR1 is MGHRA and CDR2 is YSYEKL. The CDR3 is CASSQEGTDEKLFF. The DNA of the CDR3 is TGCGCCAGCAGCCAAGAGGGGACAGATGAAAAACTGTTTTTT.

V is TRBV4-3 and J is TRBJ2-1, with TRBD1 matching over 8 bases. CDR3 length equals 16 residues. V dropped 0 bases and J dropped 9; count of bases not matched to a gene: 10. Germline loops: CDR1 LGHNA, CDR2 YSLEER. This CDR3 reads CASSQEGTGVFIEQFF. CDR3 in DNA: TGCGCCAGCAGCCAAGAGGGGACAGGTGTTTTTATTGAGCAGTTCTTC.

This chain links TRBV4-3 with TRBJ2-1; D is uncertain. Per the germline V gene, CDR1 is LGHNA and CDR2 is YSLEER. Trimming took 0 bases from V and 0 from J, leaving 9 bases between them. The CDR3 is made up of 16 amino acids. In nucleotides, the CDR3 is TGCGCCAGCAGCCAAGATTGGGCCACCTCCTACAATGAGCAGTTCTTC. This sequence encodes CASSQDWATSYNEQFF.

This clonotype was observed a few times. J is TRBJ2-4 and V is TRBV28; D is unclear. The CDR3 totals 9 residues. V was cut by 4 bases and J by 13 bases, with 5 bases left in between. Germline-derived CDR1 and CDR2 are MDHEN and SYDVKM. The CDR3 here is CASSSKQYF. The CDR3 DNA follows: TGTGCCAGCAGTTCAAAGCAGTACTTC. The entire variable domain, with the rest obtained from reference TRBV28 and TRBJ2-4, is as follows: DVKVTQSSRYLVKRTGEKVFLECVQDMDHENMFWYRQDPGLGLRLIYFSYDVKMKEKGDIPEGYSVSREKKERFSLILESASTNQTSMYLCASSSKQYFGAGTRLSVL.

This clonotype was observed a few times. This rearrangement joins TRBV20-1 to TRBJ2-7; 9 nucleotides agree with TRBD2. The CDR3 loop spans 16 amino acids. CDR1 is DFQATT, CDR2 SNEGSKA, per germline (reference sequence). V gave up 0 bases and J gave up 3 bases; unmatched junction bases: 9. The CDR3 protein is CSARDQDSGRFYEQYF. The CDR3 DNA follows: TGCAGTGCTAGAGATCAGGATAGCGGGAGATTCTACGAGCAGTACTTC.